A selection of T cell receptor beta chains follows, all from one sample in a study of T cell responses to AZD1222 COVID-19 vaccine. The method was immunoSEQ multiplex PCR; TCRdb's version includes in-frame clones alone and lacks a portion of them. This table has about 85,000 clones, about nine tenths appearing once. The material sequenced was peripheral blood, taken on day 0 of AZD1222 vaccination. All receptors come from an adult in good health. The CDR3 runs from the conserved cysteine through the conserved F or W. D genes are given only for firm matches. The listing skips clone size in some rows; elsewhere it reads once, few, many or a size class.

D gene	J gene	V gene	clone size	CDR3 DNA	CDR3 protein
NA	TRBJ2-7	TRBV4-2	few	TGTGCCAGCAGCCCTGCCCCGGGCCCCTACGAGCAGTACTTC	CASSPAPGPYEQYF
NA	TRBJ1-5	TRBV27	NA	TGTGCCAGCAGTTCCCTTTTACAGTTCTTTAGCAATCAGCCCCAGCATTTT	CASSSLLQFFSNQPQHF
NA	TRBJ2-6	TRBV29-1	NA	TGCAGCGTTGCCGAGAACTCTGGGGCCAACGTCCTGACTTTC	CSVAENSGANVLTF
NA	TRBJ1-1	TRBV7-9	NA	TGTGCCAGCAGCTTAGCAGAGGGTAGGGCGCGGGGGACTTTCTTT	CASSLAEGRARGTFF
NA	TRBJ2-7	TRBV28	NA	TGTGCCAGCAGGACGGGACTCGTCTCCTACGAGCAGTACTTC	CASRTGLVSYEQYF
NA	TRBJ1-3	TRBV2	NA	TGTGCCAGCAGTGCCGGGCCAGGAAACACCATATATTTT	CASSAGPGNTIYF
NA	TRBJ2-7	TRBV4-2	NA	TGTGCCAGCAGCCAAGAAGTCCGGACCGAATACGAGCAGTACTTC	CASSQEVRTEYEQYF
TRBD2	TRBJ2-1	TRBV30	NA	TGTGCCTGGAGTCCCGGACTAGCGGGGGCCCTCCCCTATACCTACAATGAGCAGTTCTTC	CAWSPGLAGALPYTYNEQFF
NA	TRBJ1-5	TRBV7-2	once	TGTGCCAGCAGCTTAGGGGGGACCTGGTGGCCCCAGCATTTT	CASSLGGTWWPQHF
NA	TRBJ1-2	TRBV6-6	once	TGTGCCAGCAGCCCCAGGGGCGATGGCTACACCTTC	CASSPRGDGYTF
NA	TRBJ1-3	TRBV7-2	NA	TGTGCCAGCAGCAAATGGACGCGGCCGGAGGACACCATATATTTT	CASSKWTRPEDTIYF
TRBD1	TRBJ1-6	TRBV7-9	NA	TGTGCCAGCAGAAACCAGGGGGGGGCGTTGACTTCACCCCTCCACTTT	CASRNQGGALTSPLHF
TRBD1	TRBJ1-4	TRBV4-3	NA	TGCGCCAGCAGCCAGACAGGGGCTAATGAAAAACTGTTTTTT	CASSQTGANEKLFF
TRBD2	TRBJ2-7	TRBV5-6	NA	TGTGCCAGCAGCTATATGGGAGGGGCCTACGAGCAGTACTTC	CASSYMGGAYEQYF
NA	TRBJ1-1	TRBV14	NA	TGTGCCAGCAGCCAAGGAGTGAACACTGAAGCTTTCTTT	CASSQGVNTEAFF
TRBD2	TRBJ2-3	TRBV9	NA	TGTGCCAGCAGGTCGGGGGGGACTAGCGGGACAGATACGCAGTATTTT	CASRSGGTSGTDTQYF
NA	TRBJ1-4	TRBV11-2	few	TGTGCCAGCAGCTTAGACCAGGGCGGTGAAAAACTGTTTTTT	CASSLDQGGEKLFF
NA	TRBJ2-3	TRBV9	NA	TGTGCCAGCAGCATCAGGGGAGGCACAGATACGCAGTATTTT	CASSIRGGTDTQYF
NA	TRBJ1-5	TRBV10-2	NA	TGCGCCAGCAGTGAGGTAGGGACCAGCAATCAGCCCCAGCATTTT	CASSEVGTSNQPQHF
TRBD1	TRBJ2-5	TRBV5-8	few	TGTGCCAGCAGCTCCCGAACAGGGGGAACAGAGACCCAGTACTTC	CASSSRTGGTETQYF
TRBD2	TRBJ2-7	TRBV25-1	once	TGTGCCAGCAGTGAAATACGCGGGACTACCCTCTACGAGCAGTACTTC	CASSEIRGTTLYEQYF
TRBD2	TRBJ2-7	TRBV28	NA	TGTGCCAGCAGTCCCCCGGGGGGGCGGCAGTACTTC	CASSPPGGRQYF